Shown below are 26 T cell receptor beta chains from a single sample sequenced in a study of blood T cell repertoires in COVID-19. Profiling relied on immunoSEQ multiplex PCR, and the TCRdb table lists in-frame clones only, not all of them. The sample consists of fewer than 90,000 clones, around 88% of them appearing once. The sample taken for sequencing was peripheral blood. The receptors come from a woman of 80 years or more with active or convalescent COVID-19.

In the case of this clone: An end of the junction differs from the germline gene, which may be a read error. This rearrangement joins TRBV7-7 to TRBJ2-5; weak D call: TRBD2 (7 bases). This CDR3 is built from 15 residues. Germline CDR1 and CDR2: SSHAT and FNYEAQ (reference sequence). CDR3 bases: TGTGCTAGCAGCTTACCGGGTGCGGGGGCAGAGACCCAGTACTTC. Translating it yields CASSLPGAGAETQYF.

The chain carries TRBV3-1 (or the pseudogene TRBV3-2) and TRBJ2-1, with D tentatively TRBD2 (6 bases). The V end lost 0 bases, the J end lost 8 bases, and 14 bases lay between the germline ends. There are 15 residues in the CDR3. Germline V gene lookup returns CDR1 LGHDT and CDR2 YNNKEL (reference sequence). CDR3 region: CASSQEWAGFDEQFF. DNA of the CDR3: TGTGCCAGCAGCCAAGAGTGGGCGGGGTTCGATGAGCAGTTCTTC.

This chain connects TRBV5-4 to TRBJ1-1; D remains unclear. Germline-derived CDR1 and CDR2 are SGHNT and YYREEE (reference sequence). Trimming cost V 5 bases and J 1 base, with 6 bases left between them. The length of the CDR3 is 12 residues. The CDR3 sequence: CASSQANTEAFF. The CDR3 bases are TGTGCCAGCAGTCAAGCGAACACTGAAGCTTTCTTT.

CDR3 sequence: CASSLARGTGSWYGYTF. The CDR3 DNA reads as TGTGCCAGCAGCTTAGCGCGCGGGACAGGAAGTTGGTATGGCTACACCTTC. The chain has TRBV7-9 and TRBJ1-2; TRBD1 matches at 8 bases. With V trimmed by 0 bases and J by 5 bases, 11 bases remained unmatched. CDR1 SEHNR and CDR2 FQNEAQ come from the germline V gene (reference sequence). The CDR3 length is 17 residues.

The chain is built from TRBV2 and TRBJ1-5; TRBD1 matches at 8 bases. This CDR3 spans 14 amino acids. With V trimmed by 5 bases and J by 5 bases, 5 bases remained unmatched. Germline V gene sequence: CDR1 SNHLY, CDR2 FYNNEI. The CDR3 region is CASSRQGSDQPQHF. The CDR3 DNA reads as TGTGCCAGCAGTCGACAGGGGTCTGATCAGCCCCAGCATTTT.

The rearrangement joins TRBV6-6 to TRBJ1-4; 8 nucleotides line up with TRBD1. The germline V gene encodes CDR1 MNHNY and CDR2 SVGAGI (reference sequence). There are 16 residues in the CDR3. Losses at the gene ends were 4 bases for V and 2 bases for J; bases not matched to a gene: 6. The CDR3 nucleotides read TGTGCCAGCAGTTCCGCCAACAGGGGGACTAATGAAAAACTGTTTTTT. This translates into CASSSANRGTNEKLFF.

This chain links TRBV3-1 (or the pseudogene TRBV3-2) with TRBJ2-5; a weak D match, TRBD1 (5 bases). V was trimmed by 5 bases and J by 1 base, leaving 8 bases between them. The CDR3 totals 13 residues. Germline CDR1 is LGHDT and CDR2 is YNNKEL (reference sequence). This CDR3 reads CASSNQGQETQYF. The CDR3 nucleotides read TGTGCCAGCAGCAACCAGGGCCAAGAGACCCAGTACTTC.

The chain uses TRBV6-5 and TRBJ1-6, with D possibly being TRBD1 (5 bases). The germline CDR1 and CDR2 sequences are MNHEY and SVGAGI. The CDR3 loop spans 13 amino acids. V lost 2 bases and J lost 9, with 8 bases in between. CDR3 amino acids: CASSYGGGSPLHF. CDR3 bases: TGTGCCAGCAGTTACGGGGGGGGTTCACCCCTCCACTTT.

The V gene is TRBV7-2, the J gene TRBJ1-2; the match to TRBD1 covers 7 bases. Germline loops: CDR1 SGHTA, CDR2 FQGNSA. With V trimmed by 5 bases and J by 2 bases, 14 bases remained unmatched. The CDR3 loop spans 17 amino acids. CDR3: CASSLTRAGGLNYGYTF. Written as DNA, the CDR3 is TGTGCCAGCAGCCTGACGCGCGCAGGGGGGCTAAACTATGGCTACACCTTC.

V usage is TRBV24-1 and J usage is TRBJ2-1, with 11 positions matching TRBD2. Trimming removed 3 bases from V and 0 bases from J; junction bases left unmatched: 3. In germline, CDR1 is KGHDR, CDR2 SFDVKD. This CDR3 is built from 17 residues. DNA for the CDR3: TGTGCCACCAGTGATCCGACTAGCGGGACCTCCTACAATGAGCAGTTCTTC. This codes for CATSDPTSGTSYNEQFF.

The genes are TRBV5-4 and TRBJ1-6; no firm D call. This CDR3 is 13 amino acids long. Germline CDR1 SGHNT, CDR2 YYREEE (reference sequence). Trimming pared 0 bases from V and 7 bases from J, leaving 5 bases between. CDR3 DNA: TGTGCCAGCAGCTTGGACTGGAATTCACCCCTCCACTTT. Amino acid sequence: CASSLDWNSPLHF.

This clone occurred a few times. The chain uses TRBV5-4 and TRBJ2-1; TRBD1 agrees at 7 bases. The CDR3 length is 15 residues. Germline V lookup: CDR1 SGHNT, CDR2 YYREEE (reference sequence). Unmatched junction bases numbered 6, after V lost 4 bases and J lost 2 bases. The DNA for the CDR3 is TGTGCCAGCAGCCGCGACAGGGCTCCCTACAATGAGCAGTTCTTC. As protein: CASSRDRAPYNEQFF.

This chain links TRBV29-1 with TRBJ1-1; no clear D gene. V lost 7 bases, J lost 3 bases, and 9 bases lay in between. Germline assignment: CDR1 SQVTM and CDR2 ANQGSEA. CDR3 length: 11 amino acids. CDR3 residues: CSADGYTEAFF. CDR3 coding DNA: TGCAGCGCCGACGGGTACACTGAAGCTTTCTTT.

The V gene is TRBV2, the J gene TRBJ1-2, with 8 bases aligning to TRBD1. The CDR3 contains 15 residues. The V gene's germline CDR1 is SNHLY and CDR2 FYNNEI. V shed 6 bases and J 5 bases; nucleotides not matched to a gene: 11. Here the CDR3 DNA reads TGTGCCAGCAGACCCGGGACAGGAGACTTTTATGGCTACACCTTC. Translated: CASRPGTGDFYGYTF.

The rearrangement uses TRBV11-2 and TRBJ2-7, with D maybe TRBD1 (5 bases). This CDR3 is 14 amino acids long. CDR1 is SGHAT, CDR2 FQNNGV, per germline. Trimming cost V 4 bases and J 5 bases, with 15 bases left between them. CDR3 bases: TGTGCCAGCAGCTCCGTTAAACAGGCGCACGAGCAGTACTTC. This translates into CASSSVKQAHEQYF.

The genes are TRBV2 and TRBJ2-7; 10 bases agree with TRBD2. V dropped 4 bases and J dropped 5; count of bases not matched to a gene: 8. Germline V gene data show CDR1 as SNHLY and CDR2 as FYNNEI. The CDR3 covers 15 residues. In DNA, the CDR3 is TGTGCCAGCAGTGGGATTGCTAGCGGGGGTCACGAGCAGTACTTC. Translating it yields CASSGIASGGHEQYF.

The gene calls are TRBV9 and TRBJ2-1, with 14 bases lining up with TRBD2. The trim removed 1 base at V and 1 base at J, leaving 7 bases unmatched. This CDR3 is built from 19 residues. Germline V gives CDR1 SGDLS, CDR2 YYNGEE. In DNA form, the CDR3 reads TGTGCCAGCAGCGTACGGGGACTAGCGGGAGCTCAATCCTACAATGAGCAGTTCTTC. Its translation is CASSVRGLAGAQSYNEQFF.

On this clone itself: Other DNA sequences of this sample code for an identical CDR3. This rearrangement joins TRBV18 to TRBJ1-2; 10 bases match TRBD1. This CDR3 region has 15 residues. Germline CDR1 KGHSH, CDR2 LQKENI. With 6 bases clipped from V and 4 bases from J, the junction kept 8 bases outside the gene matches. DNA of the CDR3: TGTGCCAGCTCCCCCGGGACAGGGGCTCGCTATGGCTACACCTTC. This codes for CASSPGTGARYGYTF.

The chain uses TRBV7-2 and TRBJ2-1; 8 bases are a match to TRBD2. The CDR3 is 15 amino acids. Losses at the gene ends were 5 bases for V and 5 bases for J; bases not matched to a gene: 8. Germline V gives CDR1 SGHTA, CDR2 FQGNSA. The CDR3 spells CASSLSGRFDNEQFF. Here the CDR3 DNA reads TGTGCCAGCAGCCTCAGCGGGAGATTCGACAATGAGCAGTTCTTC.

The gene calls are TRBV20-1 and TRBJ2-3, with D perhaps matching TRBD1 (5 bases). With 3 bases removed from V and 3 bases from J, the gap between germline ends came to 10 bases. Germline-derived CDR1 and CDR2 are DFQATT and SNEGSKA (reference sequence). CDR3 length equals 13 residues. The DNA of the CDR3 is TGCAGTGCTAGTAACAGGCGAACAGATACGCAGTATTTT. Translating it yields CSASNRRTDTQYF.

The chain has TRBV5-4 and TRBJ2-1; perhaps TRBD1 as D (6 bases). CDR1 and CDR2 from the germline V gene are SGHNT and YYREEE (reference sequence). CDR3 length equals 13 residues. V lost 4 bases and J lost 7, with 12 bases in between. The CDR3 sequence is CASSARQANEQFF. CDR3 sequence (DNA): TGTGCCAGCAGCGCAAGACAGGCGAATGAGCAGTTCTTC.

This chain uses TRBV2 with TRBJ1-1; D perhaps matches TRBD1 (6 bases). Trimming cost V 6 bases and J 1 base, with 9 bases left between them. This CDR3 has 13 residues. CDR1 and CDR2 (germline): SNHLY, FYNNEI. The CDR3 bases are TGTGCCAGCAGACAACAGGGGAACACTGAAGCTTTCTTT. Its translation is CASRQQGNTEAFF.

The J gene is TRBJ2-1, the V gene TRBV5-5, with TRBD1 identical over 8 bases. The CDR3 runs 16 residues. Germline V CDR1 and CDR2: SGHKS, YYEKEE (reference sequence). The J segment lost 4 bases and the V segment lost 3 bases, leaving 9 bases of the junction unmatched. CDR3 sequence (DNA): TGTGCCAGCAGCTCTCGACAGGGGTCCCCTTACAATGAGCAGTTCTTC. This translates into CASSSRQGSPYNEQFF.

The chain combines TRBV10-2 with TRBJ2-7, with D perhaps matching TRBD1 (5 bases). Germline loops: CDR1 WSHSY, CDR2 SAAADI. V gave up 7 bases and J gave up 5 bases, with 24 bases separating them. The CDR3 covers 16 residues. CDR3 residues: CASTQSMVAGADEQYF. The DNA of the CDR3 is TGCGCCAGCACCCAATCGATGGTAGCTGGGGCTGACGAGCAGTACTTC.

This clone appeared once. The chain carries TRBV19 and TRBJ1-1, with a weak D call TRBD1 (6 bases). Trimming cost V 5 bases and J 4 bases, with 17 bases left between them. The length of the CDR3 is 15 residues. Germline-derived CDR1 and CDR2 are LNHDA and SQIVND (reference sequence). CDR3: CASSPHRDQATEAFF. The DNA for the CDR3 is TGTGCCAGTAGTCCTCACAGGGACCAGGCCACTGAAGCTTTCTTT.

The V and J genes are TRBV4-3 and TRBJ1-4, with TRBD1 identical over 8 bases. The J segment lost 8 bases and the V segment lost 2 bases, leaving 7 bases of the junction unmatched. CDR1 LGHNA and CDR2 YSLEER come from the germline V gene. The length of the CDR3 is 15 residues. CDR3 coding DNA: TGCGCCAGCAGCCAACACAGGGGGTTCAACGAAAAACTGTTTTTT. Amino acids: CASSQHRGFNEKLFF.